The clone carrying this TCR beta chain was seen ten or more times. Antigen unknown. The CDR3 contains 16 residues. V lost 1 base, J lost 5 bases, and 10 bases stayed unmatched. The V gene's germline CDR1 is SGHNT and CDR2 YENEEA. Researchers took RNA transcripts and amplified the TCR beta CDR3 regions from them. The HTBI primer set drove a first-round RT-PCR of the TCR CDR3. TCRdb re-called the multiplex PCR reads with MiXCR, one entry per CDR3 protein. The sample has a few hundred thousand distinct CDR3 sequences, about an eighth seen once; the top ten hold around 17%. The sample originates from a study of T cells in Graves' hyperthyroidism and ophthalmopathy. Graves' hyperthyroidism was deemed stable absent ophthalmopathy progression within 18 months. The authors obtained PBMCs from about 9.5 ml of fresh peripheral blood. General observations from the study: Also found in blood were most expanded thyroid clonotypes above 0.001. Classification by a 13 V-J model distinguished ophthalmopathy from stable hyperthyroidism.

This TCR derives from a woman between 18 and 29 years old with Graves' hyperthyroidism. The chain uses TRBV11-3 and TRBJ2-5; 7 bases align to TRBD1. Sequenced: blood. The CDR3 sequence is CASSLGTLPRGETQYF. As DNA, the CDR3 is TGTGCCAGCAGCTTAGGTACCCTGCCCAGGGGGGAGACCCAGTACTTC.